This TCR beta chain was observed in a study of cytomegalovirus exposure and HLA in healthy donors (dated by TCRdb to 2017 to 2019). As for the study more broadly: According to a later analysis, one platform produced both the 100 to 150 validation repertoires and the 720 or so repertoires of the first cohort. The study was designed to test whether signatures of past pathogen exposure could be identified by cataloging public T cell receptors. Along with the roughly 670-subject first cohort, a separate validation cohort of over a hundred different subjects was used. The study combined high-throughput TCR immunosequencing, statistical association of individual TCRs with disease status, and machine learning to predict cytomegalovirus infection status. Beyond this particular receptor, the publication reports: In both the original and validation cohorts, the classifier was reported to diagnose cytomegalovirus status with high specificity and sensitivity. In vitro tests confirmed that three of the cytomegalovirus-associated TCR beta chains recognize cytomegalovirus antigens. Most TCR sequences were seen in very few donors, while some public TCRs were found in many individuals. A later analysis had no HLA typing for the validation cohort, so co-occurrence there was scored across all 110 or so repertoires. The study listed 164 TCR beta chains as associated with cytomegalovirus. Of the cluster scores, 85% to 95% were above 0 in a later analysis, which found that TCRs clustered in the first cohort also tended to co-occur in the 110 or so validation repertoires. According to the authors, the approach could potentially be generalized to other disease states and immunological phenotypes.

Separate from the approximately 670-subject first cohort, the validation cohort of over 90 subjects was the group to which the donors belonged. To note about this clone: Its cognate antigen has yet to be identified. No base quality information exists; no much larger clone differs at one position.

Library construction relied on the immunoSEQ multiplex PCR assay. Per the authors' processing: To diagnose cytomegalovirus status from the catalog of TCR beta chain sequences, a statistical classification framework was built. The clones in this table, taken by TCRdb from immuneACCESS, are in-frame only. Not every clone is retained; where verified, under half of the shortfall comes from an unresolved V gene, and the cause of the rest is unknown. V and J calls and clone size follow that table, whereas D and trimming were derived from the DNA. The sample table contains over 120,000 clones; only one count was recorded for over 90% of them. The biggest ten clones account for approximately 1.8% of the sample. Taken from cysteine to phenylalanine, the CDR3 has 14 residues. The retained sequence is limited to the CDR3, 42 bases, with the frame set at the first base. Via the germline V gene, CDR1 is MNHNS and CDR2 SASEGT. The V end gives up 3 bases and the J end 6 bases, leaving 4 bases in the junction not matched to a gene.

The receptor's source is a man between 18 and 29 years old in good health and CMV-seropositive. Sequenced: PBMCs. The chain is encoded by TRBV6-1 joined to TRBJ1-4, with TRBD1 identical over 7 junction bases. The CDR3 region: CASSEDRWDEKLFF. The sequenced DNA is TGTGCCAGCAGTGAGGACAGGTGGGATGAAAAACTGTTTTTT.